Sequencing of this T cell receptor beta chain was carried out in a study of T cell responses to AZD1222 COVID-19 vaccine. Germline CDR1 reads SGHRS; CDR2 reads YFSETQ. This CDR3 has 15 residues. The germline V and J ends were trimmed by 0 bases and 0 bases, with 6 bases remaining between them. Repertoires were generated with immunoSEQ multiplex PCR, while TCRdb's copy carries only in-frame clones and drops some. The sample yields 190,000 or so clones, approximately 90% seen once. Turning to this clone: Its target is unknown.

General observations from the study: After the peak T cell response, and only then, were repertoires sampled.

V is TRBV5-1 and J is TRBJ1-4; D is uncertain. This TCR came from an adult who received the AZD1222 COVID-19 vaccine. This specimen consisted of peripheral blood, obtained 28 days after the second AZD1222 dose. This chain's CDR3 is CASSLGGTTNEKLFF. CDR3 nucleotides: TGCGCCAGCAGCTTGGGAGGAACAACTAATGAAAAACTGTTTTTT.